A single sample gave rise to the 27 T cell receptor beta chains below, sequenced in a study of T-cell reconstitution after alpha-beta-depleted transplantation in children. A TCRbeta library incorporating unique molecular identifiers was prepared. TCRdb re-derived calls from the PCR reads in MiXCR, one entry per CDR3 protein. The table lists 200,000 to 300,000 distinct CDR3 sequences, 12% of them singletons, with roughly 2.6% in the top ten. Sequencing used PBMCs from the stem cell graft donor, obtained from the stem cell graft. The receptors were sampled from a human donor who donated a stem cell graft to a child with acute lymphoblastic leukemia.

This clonotype was picked up many times. The chain couples TRBV18 to TRBJ1-1; D not certain. Germline assignment: CDR1 KGHSH and CDR2 LQKENI. The CDR3 has 14 residues. V shed 2 bases and J shed 5 bases, with 12 bases lying between them. For the CDR3, the DNA is TGTGCCAGCTCACCAGCGTCGTGGAATACTGAAGCTTTCTTT. Encoded protein: CASSPASWNTEAFF. The full variable domain, rest sourced from reference TRBV18 and TRBJ1-1, is NAGVMQNPRHLVRRRGQEARLRCSPMKGHSHVYWYRQLPEEGLKFMVYLQKENIIDESGMPKERFSAEFPKEGPSILRIQQVVRGDSAAYFCASSPASWNTEAFFGQGTRLTVV.

This clonotype occurred many times. The rearrangement links TRBV29-1 to TRBJ1-2; unclear D gene. V gave up 4 bases and J gave up 8 bases, with 8 bases separating them. This CDR3 spans 10 amino acids. Germline loops: CDR1 SQVTM, CDR2 ANQGSEA. The CDR3 coding sequence is TGCAGCGTTGCACGGGAAGGCTACACCTTC. The encoded protein is CSVAREGYTF.

V usage is TRBV5-1 and J usage is TRBJ1-2; tentative D call: TRBD1 (5 bases). V was trimmed by 4 bases and J by 8 bases, leaving 18 bases between them. Germline loops: CDR1 SGHRS, CDR2 YFSETQ. The CDR3 contains 14 residues. CDR3 nucleotides: TGCGCCAGCAGCCGGGACGCTTCCACGGGGGGCTACACCTTC. Its translation is CASSRDASTGGYTF.

This clonotype has at least ten counts. The chain combines TRBV9 with TRBJ2-1; unclear D gene. The CDR3 sequence is 13 residues long. Germline CDR1 reads SGDLS; CDR2 reads YYNGEE. Trimming shortened V by 3 bases and J by 9 bases, and 13 bases separated the two germline ends. The CDR3 here is CASSAKNSPEQFF. The DNA of the CDR3 is TGTGCCAGCAGCGCAAAAAATTCCCCTGAGCAGTTCTTC.

This clonotype was seen repeatedly, ten times or more. V is TRBV29-1 and J is TRBJ2-2; possibly TRBD2 for D (6 bases). Looked up from germline, CDR1 is SQVTM and CDR2 is ANQGSEA. V gave up 3 bases and J gave up 5 bases, with 13 bases separating them. The CDR3 runs to 14 residues. In DNA form, the CDR3 reads TGCAGCGTTGACAACGGCGGGAAGACCGGGGAGCTGTTTTTT. It yields the protein CSVDNGGKTGELFF.

This clonotype was seen repeatedly, ten times or more. V and J are TRBV6-1 and TRBJ1-2; weak D call: TRBD1 (5 bases). Germline CDR1 reads MNHNS; CDR2 reads SASEGT. With 8 bases removed from V and 5 bases from J, the gap between germline ends came to 15 bases. The CDR3 contains 13 residues. The CDR3 bases are TGTGCCAGCCGCGGGAGGGGCCAATATGGCTACACCTTC. Translation: CASRGRGQYGYTF.

Details on this clonotype: A much larger clone differs from this one at a single base, so this may be a read error. The gene calls are TRBV27 and TRBJ1-2; no clear D gene. The CDR3 consists of 14 residues. Germline CDR1 reads MNHEY; CDR2 reads SMNVEV (reference sequence). The germline V and J ends were trimmed by 5 bases and 12 bases, with 22 bases remaining between them. In DNA, the CDR3 is TGTGCCAGCAGTCCCCTGGGAGGGCATAACGGCCACACCTTC. Protein product: CASSPLGGHNGHTF.

This clonotype appeared many times. The chain combines TRBV29-1 with TRBJ2-2; 14 nucleotides match TRBD2. There are 15 residues in the CDR3. The V segment lost 6 bases and the J segment 6 bases; nucleotides outside the gene matches: 6. In germline, CDR1 is SQVTM, CDR2 ANQGSEA. The DNA for the CDR3 is TGCAGCGTCCCGGGACTAGCGGGGGCCGCCGGGGAGCTGTTTTTT. Protein: CSVPGLAGAAGELFF.

The sample holds many counts of this clonotype. This sequence joins TRBV28 and TRBJ2-3; weak D call: TRBD1 (6 bases). V gave up 3 bases and J gave up 2 bases, with 12 bases separating them. CDR1 MDHEN and CDR2 SYDVKM come from the germline V gene. CDR3 length equals 15 residues. The CDR3 sequence is CASSFPRTVTDTQYF. The CDR3 DNA follows: TGTGCCAGCAGTTTCCCCCGGACAGTCACAGATACGCAGTATTTT.

There are many counts of this clonotype. The rearrangement links TRBV6-2 or TRBV6-3 to TRBJ1-6; D unresolved. V lost 5 bases and J 7 bases, leaving 18 bases between the germline ends. Germline V gene data show CDR1 as MNHEY and CDR2 as SVGEGT. The CDR3 contains 16 residues. The CDR3 is CASSPRPQTGNSPLHF. The CDR3 region has the DNA TGTGCCAGCAGTCCACGGCCTCAAACCGGAAATTCACCCCTCCACTTT.

This clonotype has a count of ten or more. This chain uses TRBV6-6 with TRBJ1-4; D remains ambiguous. Between the trimmed V and J ends, which lost 10 bases and 13 bases, there was a span of 13 bases. The CDR3 is 10 amino acids. Germline CDR1 MNHNY, CDR2 SVGAGI (reference sequence). The CDR3 loop reads CATYERGLFF. The CDR3 DNA reads as TGTGCCACCTATGAACGAGGACTGTTTTTT.

The sample holds many counts of this clonotype. The chain recombines TRBV6-2 or TRBV6-3 with TRBJ2-7; TRBD1 aligns across 10 bases. The CDR3 is made up of 16 amino acids. The germline CDR1 and CDR2 sequences are MNHEY and SVGEGT. Trimming took 5 bases from V and 5 from J; bases not matched to a gene: 12. CDR3: CASSKRQGALFDEQYF. The DNA for the CDR3 is TGTGCCAGCAGTAAAAGACAGGGGGCTCTTTTCGACGAGCAGTACTTC.

This clonotype has at least ten counts. CDR3 in amino acids: CASSFTGGNTDTQYF. The DNA of the CDR3 is TGTGCCAGCAGTTTCACGGGGGGAAACACAGATACGCAGTATTTT. The genes are TRBV13 and TRBJ2-3; 7 nucleotides line up with TRBD2. V shed 6 bases and J 2 bases; nucleotides not matched to a gene: 8. The CDR3 runs to 15 residues. Germline assignment: CDR1 PRHDT and CDR2 FYEKMQ (reference sequence).

V gene TRBV25-1 combines with J gene TRBJ1-5; D unclear. The CDR3 spans 12 residues. Germline loops: CDR1 MGHDK, CDR2 SYGVNS. The V end lost 5 bases, the J end lost 7 bases, and 9 bases lay between the germline ends. CDR3 protein: CASSYAGQPQHF. DNA of the CDR3: TGTGCCAGCAGTTATGCGGGCCAGCCCCAGCATTTT.

This clonotype was found many times. This chain connects TRBV7-9 to TRBJ2-1; D unclear. Between the trimmed V and J ends, which lost 5 bases and 4 bases, there was a span of 15 bases. The CDR3 sequence is 15 residues long. Germline lookup yields CDR1 SEHNR and CDR2 FQNEAQ (reference sequence). The CDR3 region has the DNA TGTGCCAGCAGCCCGACCGACTGGTCGTACAATGAGCAGTTCTTC. This translates into CASSPTDWSYNEQFF.

This clonotype showed up many times. This chain joins TRBV9 and TRBJ2-1, with D unresolved. The CDR3 sequence is 18 residues long. CDR1 and CDR2 (germline): SGDLS, YYNGEE. Between the trimmed V and J ends, which lost 4 bases and 10 bases, there was a span of 30 bases. CDR3 loop: CASSTRSGSGRWEVEQFF. CDR3 nucleotide sequence: TGTGCCAGCAGCACCCGAAGTGGGTCCGGCAGGTGGGAAGTGGAGCAGTTCTTC.

This clonotype was counted at least ten times. The chain recombines TRBV27 with TRBJ2-7; the D gene is possibly TRBD1 (6 bases). The V gene lost 5 bases and the J gene lost 0 bases, with 17 bases spanning the gap. Germline V gives CDR1 MNHEY, CDR2 SMNVEV (reference sequence). The CDR3 is 16 amino acids. CDR3: CASSPITGHSSYEQYF. For the CDR3, the DNA is TGTGCCAGCAGTCCTATCACGGGACATAGCTCCTACGAGCAGTACTTC.

V usage is TRBV30 and J usage is TRBJ1-4; 8 bases align to TRBD1. Germline V lookup: CDR1 GTSNPN, CDR2 SVGIG (reference sequence). The CDR3 spans 14 residues. The V segment lost 3 bases and the J segment 7 bases; nucleotides outside the gene matches: 7. This chain's CDR3 is CAWRGQGRSEKLFF. Written as DNA, the CDR3 is TGTGCCTGGAGAGGACAGGGAAGGAGTGAAAAACTGTTTTTT. Drawing the rest from reference TRBV30 and TRBJ1-4, the complete variable domain is SQTIHQWPATLVQPVGSPLSLECTVEGTSNPNLYWYRQAAGRGLQLLFYSVGIGQISSEVPQNLSASRPQDRQFILSSKKLLLSDSGFYLCAWRGQGRSEKLFFGSGTQLSVL.

The sample holds many counts of this clonotype. CDR3 in amino acids: CASSLVQGARETQYF. CDR3 in DNA: TGCGCCAGCAGCTTGGTCCAGGGGGCAAGGGAGACCCAGTACTTC. V usage is TRBV5-1 and J usage is TRBJ2-5; 8 bases align to TRBD1. Germline V gives CDR1 SGHRS, CDR2 YFSETQ. This CDR3 spans 15 amino acids. V shed 0 bases and J 5 bases; nucleotides not matched to a gene: 6.

This clonotype has at least ten counts. V gene TRBV6-1 combines with J gene TRBJ2-7, with TRBD1 matching over 9 bases. V was pared by 1 base and J by 5 bases, with 6 bases of the junction left unmatched. Germline CDR1 and CDR2: MNHNS and SASEGT. CDR3 length: 15 residues. The CDR3 DNA reads as TGTGCCAGCAGTGAAGGCTTATGGACAGGGGACGAGCAGTACTTC. It yields the protein CASSEGLWTGDEQYF.

The chain is built from TRBV20-1 and TRBJ1-5, with D maybe TRBD1 (5 bases). Germline V gene data show CDR1 as DFQATT and CDR2 as SNEGSKA (reference sequence). The CDR3 has 16 amino acids. The ends were cut back, 5 bases at V and 3 bases at J, with 20 bases in the middle. Here the CDR3 DNA reads TGCAGTGCTGACCGCGCGTCACCAGGGACCAATCAGCCCCAGCATTTT. It is translated as CSADRASPGTNQPQHF.

This clonotype was found many times. The V gene is TRBV5-1, the J gene TRBJ2-2; D is ambiguous. This CDR3 contains 14 residues. The V end was cut by 4 bases, the J end by 5 bases, with 12 bases between. CDR1 and CDR2 (germline): SGHRS, YFSETQ. CDR3 amino acids: CASSLPNPTGELFF. CDR3 coding DNA: TGCGCCAGCAGCCTCCCGAACCCAACCGGGGAGCTGTTTTTT. Full variable domain (rest looked up from reference TRBV5-1 and TRBJ2-2): KAGVTQTPRYLIKTRGQQVTLSCSPISGHRSVSWYQQTPGQGLQFLFEYFSETQRNKGNFPGRFSGRQFSNSRSEMNVSTLELGDSALYLCASSLPNPTGELFFGEGSRLTVL.

This clonotype was seen many times. This chain links TRBV6-1 with TRBJ2-1; no definite D call. CDR3 size: 16 residues. The V end lost 5 bases, the J end lost 0 bases, and 14 bases lay between the germline ends. Per germline, CDR1 MNHNS and CDR2 SASEGT. CDR3 nucleotides: TGTGCCAGCAGTAGCAAAGGCGGTAGCTCCTACAATGAGCAGTTCTTC. This encodes CASSSKGGSSYNEQFF.

There are many counts of this clonotype. J is TRBJ2-5 and V is TRBV12-3 or TRBV12-4, with TRBD1 matching 8 bases. The junction had 4 bases not matched to a gene; V was cut back by 3 bases and J by 4 bases. CDR3 length: 14 residues. DNA of the CDR3: TGTGCCAGCAGTTTTGGACAGGGACGAGAGACCCAGTACTTC. Protein product: CASSFGQGRETQYF.

This clonotype came up a few times. The J gene is TRBJ2-5, the V gene TRBV7-3; maybe TRBD1 (6 bases). The CDR3 is 14 amino acids. With 5 bases removed from V and 4 bases from J, the gap between germline ends came to 14 bases. The germline gives CDR1 SGHTA, CDR2 FQGTGA. CDR3 DNA: TGTGCCAGCAGCACCGAGACAGGCCGAGAGACCCAGTACTTC. Protein product: CASSTETGRETQYF.

This chain uses TRBV12-3 or TRBV12-4 with TRBJ2-3, with D tentatively TRBD1 (5 bases). V was cut by 7 bases and J by 6 bases, with 20 bases left in between. This CDR3 region has 15 residues. The CDR3 nucleotides are TGTGCCAGCAATGGGTTAGGGGCCGCTACCGATACGCAGTATTTT. This codes for CASNGLGAATDTQYF.

This clonotype has ten or more counts. The rearrangement joins TRBV6-1 to TRBJ2-3, with no clear D. Germline V gene data show CDR1 as MNHNS and CDR2 as SASEGT. Trimming cost V 5 bases and J 1 base, with 10 bases left between them. This CDR3 is built from 14 residues. The CDR3 is CASSLAGRTDTQYF. The CDR3 bases are TGTGCCAGCAGTCTCGCTGGGCGCACAGATACGCAGTATTTT.